These 21 T cell receptor beta chains were sequenced from one sample in a study of identical twins. TCRdb re-called the 5' RACE reads with MiXCR, one entry per CDR3 protein. There are about 430,000 distinct CDR3 sequences in the sample; less than 20% occur only once, and 9% to 15% lies in the top ten. Sequencing input: naive T cells sorted from blood. These receptor sequences come from a man in his fifties or sixties in good health.

This clonotype was observed at least ten times. The chain couples TRBV12-3 or TRBV12-4 to TRBJ1-2, with D possibly TRBD1 on 5 matching bases. The V gene lost 3 bases and the J gene lost 14 bases, with 16 bases spanning the gap. This CDR3 region has 12 residues. CDR3: CASSFSGGVGTF. CDR3 coding DNA: TGTGCCAGCAGTTTCTCTGGGGGAGTGGGGACCTTC.

The genes are TRBV12-3 or TRBV12-4 and TRBJ1-3, with D perhaps matching TRBD1 (5 bases). CDR3 size: 14 residues. V lost 7 bases, J lost 0 bases, and 10 bases lay in between. CDR3 bases: TGTGCCAGCACTGCGACAGTCTCTGGAAACACCATATATTTT. This codes for CASTATVSGNTIYF.

There are a few counts of this clonotype. The genes are TRBV5-1 and TRBJ1-3; D not resolved. The CDR3 has 15 amino acids. Germline CDR1 reads SGHRS; CDR2 reads YFSETQ. V was cut by 1 base and J by 0 bases, with 8 bases left in between. The CDR3 loop reads CASSLYADSGNTIYF. CDR3 DNA sequence: TGCGCCAGCAGCTTGTACGCTGACTCTGGAAACACCATATATTTT.

This clonotype was recorded many times. The rearrangement joins TRBV4-2 to TRBJ2-1, with TRBD2 matching 13 bases. CDR3 length: 17 amino acids. Trimming took 3 bases from V and 2 from J; bases not matched to a gene: 4. Germline V gives CDR1 LGHNA, CDR2 YNFKEQ. CDR3 DNA: TGTGCCAGCAGCCAGAAGACTAGCGGGGGGACCTACAATGAGCAGTTCTTC. This gives the protein CASSQKTSGGTYNEQFF.

J is TRBJ2-2 and V is TRBV18; TRBD1 is a possible D gene (6 bases). Germline V lookup: CDR1 KGHSH, CDR2 LQKENI. The CDR3 covers 16 residues. V was pared by 0 bases and J by 2 bases, with 10 bases between. The CDR3 sequence is CASSPPNRANTGELFF. CDR3 in DNA: TGTGCCAGCTCACCACCAAACAGGGCAAACACCGGGGAGCTGTTTTTT.

CDR3 DNA sequence: TGCAGTGCTAGAGACGCCGGGACTAGCGGGATGTCTGACGAGCAGTACTTC. The encoded protein is CSARDAGTSGMSDEQYF. The chain uses TRBV20-1 and TRBJ2-7, with 13 bases fitting TRBD2. The CDR3 length is 17 residues. Unmatched junction bases numbered 10, after V lost 0 bases and J lost 5 bases. The V gene's germline CDR1 is DFQATT and CDR2 SNEGSKA (reference sequence).

The chain uses TRBV27 and TRBJ2-2; 7 nucleotides match TRBD1. The germline gives CDR1 MNHEY, CDR2 SMNVEV (reference sequence). Trimming removed 5 bases from V and 7 bases from J; junction bases left unmatched: 10. There are 15 residues in the CDR3. CDR3 DNA: TGTGCCAGCAGTCCCAACCCGACAGGGTTCGGGGAGCTGTTTTTT. Its protein is CASSPNPTGFGELFF.

This clonotype was seen a few times. This CDR3 is CSASRGQGQETQYF. The CDR3 nucleotides read TGCAGTGCTTCTCGCGGACAGGGACAAGAGACCCAGTACTTC. The chain joins TRBV20-1 to TRBJ2-5; 8 bases line up with TRBD1. The germline gives CDR1 DFQATT, CDR2 SNEGSKA (reference sequence). This CDR3 spans 14 amino acids. Trimming at V came to 5 bases and at J to 2 bases, leaving 7 bases not matched to a gene.

A few counts support this clonotype. J is TRBJ2-7 and V is TRBV20-1; the match to TRBD2 covers 10 bases. The length of the CDR3 is 14 residues. Trimming at V came to 3 bases and at J to 6 bases, leaving 8 bases not matched to a gene. Germline V gives CDR1 DFQATT, CDR2 SNEGSKA (reference sequence). The CDR3 DNA is TGCAGTGCTAGGATAGCGGGAGGTGTCCCCGAGCAGTACTTC. Translating gives CSARIAGGVPEQYF.

This clonotype has more than one count but fewer than ten. This rearrangement joins TRBV27 to TRBJ1-1, with 8 bases aligning to TRBD1. The CDR3 consists of 16 residues. The germline gives CDR1 MNHEY, CDR2 SMNVEV (reference sequence). The junction had 11 bases not matched to a gene; V was cut back by 5 bases and J by 3 bases. The CDR3, as DNA: TGTGCCAGCAGTCCCAGACAGGGGCAACGTTACACTGAAGCTTTCTTT. Translating gives CASSPRQGQRYTEAFF.

The V gene is TRBV7-6, the J gene TRBJ2-5; D call uncertain. Germline V lookup: CDR1 SGHVS, CDR2 FNYEAQ. V was pared by 1 base and J by 7 bases, with 4 bases between. This CDR3 contains 11 residues. CDR3 DNA sequence: TGTGCCAGCAGCTTAGGGATGACCCAGTACTTC. Translation: CASSLGMTQYF.

This clonotype was observed a single time. The CDR3 DNA sequence: TGTGCCAGCAGTTTATATCCAGACCTAGTCATGAACACTGAAGCTTTCTTT. This encodes CASSLYPDLVMNTEAFF. The chain links TRBV28 to TRBJ1-1; D is unclear. Germline V gene lookup returns CDR1 MDHEN and CDR2 SYDVKM. This CDR3 has 17 amino acids. The V end was cut by 1 base, the J end by 0 bases, with 15 bases between.

This clonotype was seen only a few times. This chain links TRBV12-3 or TRBV12-4 with TRBJ2-5; TRBD1 aligns across 7 bases. The CDR3 length is 14 residues. With V trimmed by 5 bases and J by 3 bases, 6 bases remained unmatched. CDR3 DNA sequence: TGTGCCAGCAGTCCACCCGACAGGGAAGAGACCCAGTACTTC. This codes for CASSPPDREETQYF.

This clonotype was counted only a few times. This chain uses TRBV12-3 or TRBV12-4 with TRBJ1-2, with 8 bases matching TRBD1. The CDR3 runs 12 residues. Trimming at V came to 6 bases and at J to 8 bases, leaving 5 bases not matched to a gene. In nucleotides, the CDR3 is TGTGCCAGCAGGGACAGGGTCAGGGGCTACACCTTC. Translated, it gives CASRDRVRGYTF.

The table lists this clonotype with many counts. J is TRBJ2-7 and V is TRBV7-8; maybe TRBD1 (6 bases). Looked up from germline, CDR1 is SGHVS and CDR2 is FQNEAQ. Trimming removed 5 bases from V and 6 bases from J, with 8 bases in between. This CDR3 has 11 residues. CDR3 region: CASSPRGEQYF. CDR3 coding DNA: TGTGCCAGCAGCCCCAGGGGCGAGCAGTACTTC.

This clonotype was recorded many times. The V and J genes are TRBV27 and TRBJ1-2; D is possibly TRBD1 (6 bases). Germline-derived CDR1 and CDR2 are MNHEY and SMNVEV (reference sequence). This CDR3 comprises 17 residues. V dropped 3 bases and J dropped 2 bases, with 19 bases sitting between them. The CDR3 DNA reads TGTGCCAGCAGTTTGAGGATAGGTCAGGGGAACAACTATGGCTACACCTTC. Protein sequence: CASSLRIGQGNNYGYTF.

Ten or more counts support this clonotype. The chain uses TRBV5-1 and TRBJ2-5; TRBD2 matches 14 bases. Germline CDR1 and CDR2: SGHRS and YFSETQ. J lost 0 bases, V lost 4 bases, and 11 bases had no gene match. This CDR3 contains 19 residues. CDR3 residues: CASSTGTSGGPINQETQYF. CDR3 sequence (DNA): TGCGCCAGCAGCACAGGGACTAGCGGGGGCCCGATCAACCAAGAGACCCAGTACTTC.

This clonotype came up many times. The CDR3 nucleotides are TGTGCCAGCAGCTTAGCGGGATACGTAAGGTTCCACGAGCAGTACTTC. This translates into CASSLAGYVRFHEQYF. This chain links TRBV7-2 with TRBJ2-7; no firm D call. Germline assignment: CDR1 SGHTA and CDR2 FQGNSA. Trimming left V 0 bases short and J 5 bases short, with 17 bases between. CDR3 size: 16 residues.

The rearrangement uses TRBV24-1 and TRBJ2-4; D possibly corresponds to TRBD1 (6 bases). Germline CDR1 and CDR2: KGHDR and SFDVKD. The V end was cut by 6 bases, the J end by 6 bases, with 8 bases between. There are 12 residues in the CDR3. The CDR3 coding sequence is TGTGCCACCAGTAAACAGGGAAACATTCAGTACTTC. This encodes CATSKQGNIQYF.

This rearrangement joins TRBV28 to TRBJ2-7; tentative D call: TRBD1 (6 bases). Germline values: CDR1 MDHEN, CDR2 SYDVKM. The V end was cut by 3 bases, the J end by 5 bases, with 14 bases between. The CDR3 extends over 14 amino acids. The CDR3 sequence is CASSFARQDDEQYF. CDR3 coding DNA: TGTGCCAGCAGTTTTGCCAGACAGGACGACGAGCAGTACTTC.

This clonotype was counted at least ten times. The chain joins TRBV9 to TRBJ1-1; D unclear. The V gene's germline CDR1 is SGDLS and CDR2 YYNGEE. The CDR3 is made up of 16 amino acids. The V and J ends lost 0 bases and 1 base respectively, with 13 bases between them. CDR3 nucleotide sequence: TGTGCCAGCAGCGTAGCCCTAACTCCGCCGAACACTGAAGCTTTCTTT. Translation gives CASSVALTPPNTEAFF.